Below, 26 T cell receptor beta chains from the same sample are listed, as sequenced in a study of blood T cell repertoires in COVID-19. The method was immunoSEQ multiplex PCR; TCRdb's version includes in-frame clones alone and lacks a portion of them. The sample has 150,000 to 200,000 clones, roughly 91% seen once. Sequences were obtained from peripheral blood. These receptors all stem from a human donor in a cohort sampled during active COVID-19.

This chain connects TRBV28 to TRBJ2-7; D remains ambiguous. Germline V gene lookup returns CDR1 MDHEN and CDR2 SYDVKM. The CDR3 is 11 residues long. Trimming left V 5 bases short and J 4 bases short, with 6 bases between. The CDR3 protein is CASSGLYEQYF. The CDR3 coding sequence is TGTGCCAGCAGTGGCCTTTACGAGCAGTACTTC. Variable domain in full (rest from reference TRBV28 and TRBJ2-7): DVKVTQSSRYLVKRTGEKVFLECVQDMDHENMFWYRQDPGLGLRLIYFSYDVKMKEKGDIPEGYSVSREKKERFSLILESASTNQTSMYLCASSGLYEQYFGPGTRLTVT.

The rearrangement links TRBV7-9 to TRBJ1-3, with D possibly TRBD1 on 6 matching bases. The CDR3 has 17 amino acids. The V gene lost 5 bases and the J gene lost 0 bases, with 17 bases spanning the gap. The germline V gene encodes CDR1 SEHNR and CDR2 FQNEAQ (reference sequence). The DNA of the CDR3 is TGTGCCAGCAGCCAAAGGGGGAACCAGGGCTCTGGAAACACCATATATTTT. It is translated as CASSQRGNQGSGNTIYF.

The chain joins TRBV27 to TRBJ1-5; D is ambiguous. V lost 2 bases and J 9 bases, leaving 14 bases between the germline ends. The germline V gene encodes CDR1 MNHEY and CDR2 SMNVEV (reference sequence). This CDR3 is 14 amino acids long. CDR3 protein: CASSLRAGSRPQHF. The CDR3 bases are TGTGCCAGCAGTTTAAGAGCAGGATCGCGGCCCCAGCATTTT.

The CDR3, as DNA: TGTGCCTGGAGTAAAGGACAGCTCGGTAACTATGGCTACACCTTC. This sequence encodes CAWSKGQLGNYGYTF. This rearrangement joins TRBV30 to TRBJ1-2; D may be TRBD1 (6 bases). The V and J ends lost 2 bases and 1 base respectively, with 14 bases between them. Germline values: CDR1 GTSNPN, CDR2 SVGIG (reference sequence). The CDR3 extends over 15 amino acids.

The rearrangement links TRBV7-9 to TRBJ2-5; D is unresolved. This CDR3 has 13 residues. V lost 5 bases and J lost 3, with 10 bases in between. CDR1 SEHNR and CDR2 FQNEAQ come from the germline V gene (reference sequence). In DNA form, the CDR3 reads TGTGCCAGCAGCCTTCAGTCCGAAGAGACCCAGTACTTC. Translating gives CASSLQSEETQYF.

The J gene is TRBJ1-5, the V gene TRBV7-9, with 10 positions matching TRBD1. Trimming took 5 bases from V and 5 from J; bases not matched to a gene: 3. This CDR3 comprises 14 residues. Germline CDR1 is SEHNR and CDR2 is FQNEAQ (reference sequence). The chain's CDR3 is CASSLGQGDQPQHF. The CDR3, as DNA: TGTGCCAGCAGCCTAGGACAGGGGGATCAGCCCCAGCATTTT.

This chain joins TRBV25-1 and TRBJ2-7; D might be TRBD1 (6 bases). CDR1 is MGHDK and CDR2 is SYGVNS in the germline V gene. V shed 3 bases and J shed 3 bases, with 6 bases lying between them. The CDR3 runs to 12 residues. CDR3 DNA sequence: TGTGCCAGCAGTGACAGGGGCTACGAGCAGTACTTC. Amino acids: CASSDRGYEQYF.

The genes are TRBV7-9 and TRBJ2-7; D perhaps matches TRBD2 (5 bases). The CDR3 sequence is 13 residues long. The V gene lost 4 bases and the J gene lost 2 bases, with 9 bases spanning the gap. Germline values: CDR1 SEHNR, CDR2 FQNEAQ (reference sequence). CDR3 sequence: CASSSSGTYEQYF. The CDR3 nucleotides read TGTGCCAGCAGCTCGTCCGGGACCTACGAGCAGTACTTC.

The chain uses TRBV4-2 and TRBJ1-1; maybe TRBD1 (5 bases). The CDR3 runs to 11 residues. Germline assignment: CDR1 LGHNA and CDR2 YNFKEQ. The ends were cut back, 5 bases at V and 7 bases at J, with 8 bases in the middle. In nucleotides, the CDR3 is TGTGCCAGCAGCTACGACAGTGAAGCTTTCTTT. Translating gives CASSYDSEAFF.

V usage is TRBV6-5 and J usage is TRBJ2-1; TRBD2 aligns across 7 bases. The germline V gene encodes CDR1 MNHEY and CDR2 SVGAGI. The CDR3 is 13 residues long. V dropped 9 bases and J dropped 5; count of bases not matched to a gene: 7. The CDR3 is CARGNGGNNEQFF. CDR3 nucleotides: TGTGCCAGGGGAAACGGGGGGAACAATGAGCAGTTCTTC.

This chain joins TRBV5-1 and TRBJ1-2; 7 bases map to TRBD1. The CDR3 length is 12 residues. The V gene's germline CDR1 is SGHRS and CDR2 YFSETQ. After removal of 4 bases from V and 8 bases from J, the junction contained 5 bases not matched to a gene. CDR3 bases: TGCGCCAGCAGCACGGACAGGATAGGCTACACCTTC. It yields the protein CASSTDRIGYTF. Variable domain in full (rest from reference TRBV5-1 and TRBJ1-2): KAGVTQTPRYLIKTRGQQVTLSCSPISGHRSVSWYQQTPGQGLQFLFEYFSETQRNKGNFPGRFSGRQFSNSRSEMNVSTLELGDSALYLCASSTDRIGYTFGSGTRLTVV.

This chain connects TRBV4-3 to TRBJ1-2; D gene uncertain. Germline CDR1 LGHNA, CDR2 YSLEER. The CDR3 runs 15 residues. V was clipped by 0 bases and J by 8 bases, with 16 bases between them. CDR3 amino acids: CASSQDRGVSRGYTF. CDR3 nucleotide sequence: TGCGCCAGCAGCCAAGATCGGGGTGTTTCTCGCGGCTACACCTTC.

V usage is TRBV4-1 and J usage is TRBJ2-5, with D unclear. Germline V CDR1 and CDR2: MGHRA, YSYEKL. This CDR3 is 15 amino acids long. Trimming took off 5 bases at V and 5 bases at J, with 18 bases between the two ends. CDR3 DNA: TGCGCCAGCAGCTTCACCAGGCGACCTGGGGAGACCCAGTACTTC. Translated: CASSFTRRPGETQYF.

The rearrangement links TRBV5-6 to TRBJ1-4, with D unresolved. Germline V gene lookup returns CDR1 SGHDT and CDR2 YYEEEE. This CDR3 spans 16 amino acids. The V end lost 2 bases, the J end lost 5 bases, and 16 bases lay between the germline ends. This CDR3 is CASSLTLPGRNEKLFF. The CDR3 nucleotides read TGTGCCAGCAGCTTAACCCTTCCTGGGCGAAATGAAAAACTGTTTTTT.

Here the CDR3 DNA reads TGCGCCAGCATACCGAGCTCTGGGGCCAACGTCCTGACTTTC. Protein product: CASIPSSGANVLTF. This chain uses TRBV10-2 with TRBJ2-6; D uncertain. Germline assignment: CDR1 WSHSY and CDR2 SAAADI. V lost 7 bases and J lost 0, with 7 bases in between. The CDR3 has 14 amino acids.

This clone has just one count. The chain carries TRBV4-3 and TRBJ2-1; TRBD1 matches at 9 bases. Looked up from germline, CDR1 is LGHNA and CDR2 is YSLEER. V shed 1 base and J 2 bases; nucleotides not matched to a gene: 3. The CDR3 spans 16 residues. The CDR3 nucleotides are TGCGCCAGCAGCCAAGGGGACAGGGTACCCTACAATGAGCAGTTCTTC. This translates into CASSQGDRVPYNEQFF.

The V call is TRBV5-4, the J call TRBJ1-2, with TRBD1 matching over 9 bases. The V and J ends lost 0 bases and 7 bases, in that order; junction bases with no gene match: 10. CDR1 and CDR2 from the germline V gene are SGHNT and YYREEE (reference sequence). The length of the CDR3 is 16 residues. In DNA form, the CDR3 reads TGTGCCAGCAGCTTGGTGGTAAAACAGGGGGCCGGTGGCTACACCTTC. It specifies CASSLVVKQGAGGYTF.

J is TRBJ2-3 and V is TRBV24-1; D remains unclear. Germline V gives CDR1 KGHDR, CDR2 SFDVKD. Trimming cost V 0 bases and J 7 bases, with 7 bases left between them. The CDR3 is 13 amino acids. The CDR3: CATSDLRVHTQYF. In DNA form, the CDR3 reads TGTGCCACCAGTGATTTGCGGGTTCATACGCAGTATTTT.

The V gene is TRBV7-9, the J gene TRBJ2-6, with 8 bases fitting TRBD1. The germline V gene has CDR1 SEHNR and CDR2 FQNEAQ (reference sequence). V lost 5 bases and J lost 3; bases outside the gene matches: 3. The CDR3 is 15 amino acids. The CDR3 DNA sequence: TGTGCCAGCAGCCAACAGGGGGGTGGGGCCAACGTCCTGACTTTC. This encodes CASSQQGGGANVLTF.

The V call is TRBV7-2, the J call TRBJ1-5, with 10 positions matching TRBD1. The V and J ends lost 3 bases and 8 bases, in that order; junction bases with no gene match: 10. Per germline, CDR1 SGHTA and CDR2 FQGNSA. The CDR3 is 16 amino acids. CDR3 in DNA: TGTGCCAGCAGCTTTAGACCGGGACAGGGGATGGAGCCCCAGCATTTT. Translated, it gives CASSFRPGQGMEPQHF.

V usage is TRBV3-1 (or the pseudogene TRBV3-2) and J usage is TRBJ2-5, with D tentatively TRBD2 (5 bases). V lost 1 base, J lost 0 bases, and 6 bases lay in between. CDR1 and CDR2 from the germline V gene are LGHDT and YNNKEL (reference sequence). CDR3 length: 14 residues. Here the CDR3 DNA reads TGTGCCAGCAGCCAAGGGCGGGACCAAGAGACCCAGTACTTC. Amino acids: CASSQGRDQETQYF.

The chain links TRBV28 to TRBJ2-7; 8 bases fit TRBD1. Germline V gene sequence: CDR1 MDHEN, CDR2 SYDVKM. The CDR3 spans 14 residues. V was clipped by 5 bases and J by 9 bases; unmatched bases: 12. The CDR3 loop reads CASSAPGTGGRQYF. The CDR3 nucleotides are TGTGCCAGCAGTGCCCCCGGGACAGGTGGGCGGCAGTACTTC. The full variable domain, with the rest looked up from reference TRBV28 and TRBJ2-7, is DVKVTQSSRYLVKRTGEKVFLECVQDMDHENMFWYRQDPGLGLRLIYFSYDVKMKEKGDIPEGYSVSREKKERFSLILESASTNQTSMYLCASSAPGTGGRQYFGPGTRLTVT.

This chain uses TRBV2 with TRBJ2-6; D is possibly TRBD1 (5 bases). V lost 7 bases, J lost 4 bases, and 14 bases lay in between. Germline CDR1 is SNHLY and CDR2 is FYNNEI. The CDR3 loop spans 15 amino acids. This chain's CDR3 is CASNSQALGANVLTF. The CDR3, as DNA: TGTGCCAGCAATTCACAGGCTCTGGGGGCCAACGTCCTGACTTTC.

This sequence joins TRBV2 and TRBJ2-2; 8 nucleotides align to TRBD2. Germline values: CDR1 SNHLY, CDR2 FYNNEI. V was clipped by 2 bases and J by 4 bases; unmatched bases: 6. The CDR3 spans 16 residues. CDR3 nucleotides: TGTGCCAGCAGTGAATTGGCTAGCGGGCCCACCGGGGAGCTGTTTTTT. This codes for CASSELASGPTGELFF.

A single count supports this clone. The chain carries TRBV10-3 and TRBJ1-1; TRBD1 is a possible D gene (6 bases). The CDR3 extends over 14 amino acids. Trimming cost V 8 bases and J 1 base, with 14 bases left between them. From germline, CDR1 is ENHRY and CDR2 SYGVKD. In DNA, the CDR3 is TGTGCCATCGCCGGCCAGGGGCAGAACACTGAAGCTTTCTTT. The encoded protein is CAIAGQGQNTEAFF.

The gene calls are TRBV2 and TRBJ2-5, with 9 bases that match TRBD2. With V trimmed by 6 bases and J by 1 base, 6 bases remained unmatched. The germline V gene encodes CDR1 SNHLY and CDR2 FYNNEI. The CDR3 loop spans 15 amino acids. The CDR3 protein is CASRDLAGVQETQYF. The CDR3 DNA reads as TGTGCCAGCAGAGATTTAGCGGGGGTCCAAGAGACCCAGTACTTC.